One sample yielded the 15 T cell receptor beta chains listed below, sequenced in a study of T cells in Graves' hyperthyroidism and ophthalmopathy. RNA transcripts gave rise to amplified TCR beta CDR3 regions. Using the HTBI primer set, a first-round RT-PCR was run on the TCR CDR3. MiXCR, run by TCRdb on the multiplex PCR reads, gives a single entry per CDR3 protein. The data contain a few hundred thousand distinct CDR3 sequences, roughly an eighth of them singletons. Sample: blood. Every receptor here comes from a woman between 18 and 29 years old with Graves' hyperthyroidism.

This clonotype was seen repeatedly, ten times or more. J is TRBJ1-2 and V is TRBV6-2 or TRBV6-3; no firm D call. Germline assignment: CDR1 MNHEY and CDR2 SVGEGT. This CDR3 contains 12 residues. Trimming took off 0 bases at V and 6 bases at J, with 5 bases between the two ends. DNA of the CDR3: TGTGCCAGCAGTTACTCCACCGATGGCTACACCTTC. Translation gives CASSYSTDGYTF.

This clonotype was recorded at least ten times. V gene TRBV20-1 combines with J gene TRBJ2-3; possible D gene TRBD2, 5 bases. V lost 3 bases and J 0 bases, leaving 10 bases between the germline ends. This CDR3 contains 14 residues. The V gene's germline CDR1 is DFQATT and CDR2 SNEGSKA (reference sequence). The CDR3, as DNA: TGCAGTGCTAGCTTGTCGGGAAGCACAGATACGCAGTATTTT. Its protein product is CSASLSGSTDTQYF.

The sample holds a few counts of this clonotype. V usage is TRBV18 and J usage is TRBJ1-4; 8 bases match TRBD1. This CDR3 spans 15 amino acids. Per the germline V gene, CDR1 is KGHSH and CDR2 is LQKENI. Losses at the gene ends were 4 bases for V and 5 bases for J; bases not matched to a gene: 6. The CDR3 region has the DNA TGTGCCAGCTCACTCTCCGGGACAGGCAATGAAAAACTGTTTTTT. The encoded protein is CASSLSGTGNEKLFF.

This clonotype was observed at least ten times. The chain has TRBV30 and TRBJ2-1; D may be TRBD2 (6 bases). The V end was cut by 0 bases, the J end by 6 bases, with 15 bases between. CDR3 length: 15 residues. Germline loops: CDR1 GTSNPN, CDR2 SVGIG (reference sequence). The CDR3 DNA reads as TGTGCCTGGAGTGTACGTGGGGGAGGCCCCAATGAGCAGTTCTTC. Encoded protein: CAWSVRGGGPNEQFF. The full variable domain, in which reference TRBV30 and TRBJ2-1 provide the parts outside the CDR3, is SQTIHQWPATLVQPVGSPLSLECTVEGTSNPNLYWYRQAAGRGLQLLFYSVGIGQISSEVPQNLSASRPQDRQFILSSKKLLLSDSGFYLCAWSVRGGGPNEQFFGPGTRLTVL.

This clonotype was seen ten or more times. Written as DNA, the CDR3 is TGCAGTGCTAGAATCACTAGCGGGAGGGCCTCCACAGATACGCAGTATTTT. This gives the protein CSARITSGRASTDTQYF. The chain couples TRBV20-1 to TRBJ2-3, with TRBD2 identical over 13 bases. J gave up 2 bases and V 2 bases, and 7 bases lay outside the gene matches. The CDR3 runs to 17 residues. CDR1 is DFQATT, CDR2 SNEGSKA, per germline (reference sequence).

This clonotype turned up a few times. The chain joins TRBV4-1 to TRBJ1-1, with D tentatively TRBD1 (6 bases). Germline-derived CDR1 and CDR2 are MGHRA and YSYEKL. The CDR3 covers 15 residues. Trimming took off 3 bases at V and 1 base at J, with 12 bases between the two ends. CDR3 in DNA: TGCGCCAGCAGCCATACCGGACAGAGGAACACTGAAGCTTTCTTT. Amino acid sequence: CASSHTGQRNTEAFF.

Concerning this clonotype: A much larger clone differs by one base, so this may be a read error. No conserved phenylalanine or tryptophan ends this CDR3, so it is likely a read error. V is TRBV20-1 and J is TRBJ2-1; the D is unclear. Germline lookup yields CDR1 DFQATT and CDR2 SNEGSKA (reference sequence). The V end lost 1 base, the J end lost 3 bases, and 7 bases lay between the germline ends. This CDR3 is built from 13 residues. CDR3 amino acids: CSARGLYYNEQFL. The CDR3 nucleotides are TGCAGTGCTAGAGGGCTTTACTACAATGAGCAGTTCCTC.

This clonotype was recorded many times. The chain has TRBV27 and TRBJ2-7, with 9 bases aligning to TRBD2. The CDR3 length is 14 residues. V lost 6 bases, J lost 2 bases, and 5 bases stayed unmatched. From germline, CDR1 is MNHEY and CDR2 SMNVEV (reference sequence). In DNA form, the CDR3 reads TGTGCCAGCAGAGGGGCTAGCGGGACCTACGAGCAGTACTTC. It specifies CASRGASGTYEQYF.

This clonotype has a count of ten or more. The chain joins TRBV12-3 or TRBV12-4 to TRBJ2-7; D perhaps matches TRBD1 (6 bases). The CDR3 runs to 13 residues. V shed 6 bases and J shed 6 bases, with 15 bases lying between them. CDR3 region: CASSHSRDTEQYF. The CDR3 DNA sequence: TGTGCCAGCAGCCATTCCCGGGACACCGAGCAGTACTTC.

CDR3 nucleotide sequence: TGTGCCAGCAGCCCACTAGCGGGAGGGCCGCGTACCGGGGAGCTGTTTTTT. The encoded protein is CASSPLAGGPRTGELFF. This rearrangement joins TRBV9 to TRBJ2-2, with 13 bases that match TRBD2. This CDR3 spans 17 amino acids. V was clipped by 4 bases and J by 5 bases; unmatched bases: 8. Germline V lookup: CDR1 SGDLS, CDR2 YYNGEE.

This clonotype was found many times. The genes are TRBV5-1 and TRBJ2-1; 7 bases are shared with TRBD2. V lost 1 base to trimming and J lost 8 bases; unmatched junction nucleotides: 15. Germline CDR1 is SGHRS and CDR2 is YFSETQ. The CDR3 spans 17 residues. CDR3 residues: CASSLRAGDYIPHEQFF. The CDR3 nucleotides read TGCGCCAGCAGCTTGAGGGCCGGGGACTATATTCCGCATGAGCAGTTCTTC.

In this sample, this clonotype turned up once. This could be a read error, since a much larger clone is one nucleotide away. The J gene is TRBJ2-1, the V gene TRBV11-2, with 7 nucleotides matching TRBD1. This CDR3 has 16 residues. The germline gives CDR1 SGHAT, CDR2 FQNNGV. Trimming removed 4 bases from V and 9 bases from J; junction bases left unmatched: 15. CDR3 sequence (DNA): TGTGCCAGCAGCTCCCCCGAACTAGAGGGGGCGGGTGAGCAGTTCTTC. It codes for CASSSPELEGAGEQFF.

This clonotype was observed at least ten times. The CDR3 spells CASRKSTGDEKLFF. The CDR3 nucleotides are TGTGCCAGCAGGAAATCGACAGGGGATGAAAAACTGTTTTTT. The rearrangement links TRBV12-3 or TRBV12-4 to TRBJ1-4, with 8 bases lining up with TRBD1. Trimming at V came to 6 bases and at J to 6 bases, leaving 6 bases not matched to a gene. This CDR3 is 14 amino acids long.

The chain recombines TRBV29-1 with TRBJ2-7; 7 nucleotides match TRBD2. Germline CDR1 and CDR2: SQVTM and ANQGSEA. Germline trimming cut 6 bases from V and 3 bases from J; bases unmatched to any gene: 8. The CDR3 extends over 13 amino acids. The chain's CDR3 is CSVVDSGFYEQYF. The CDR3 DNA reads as TGCAGCGTAGTTGATAGCGGGTTCTACGAGCAGTACTTC.

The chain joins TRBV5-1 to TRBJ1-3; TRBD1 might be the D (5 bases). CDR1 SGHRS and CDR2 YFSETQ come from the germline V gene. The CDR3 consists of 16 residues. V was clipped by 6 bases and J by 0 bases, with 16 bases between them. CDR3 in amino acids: CASTPGGSFSGNTIYF. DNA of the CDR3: TGCGCCAGCACCCCTGGGGGTTCCTTCTCTGGAAACACCATATATTTT.